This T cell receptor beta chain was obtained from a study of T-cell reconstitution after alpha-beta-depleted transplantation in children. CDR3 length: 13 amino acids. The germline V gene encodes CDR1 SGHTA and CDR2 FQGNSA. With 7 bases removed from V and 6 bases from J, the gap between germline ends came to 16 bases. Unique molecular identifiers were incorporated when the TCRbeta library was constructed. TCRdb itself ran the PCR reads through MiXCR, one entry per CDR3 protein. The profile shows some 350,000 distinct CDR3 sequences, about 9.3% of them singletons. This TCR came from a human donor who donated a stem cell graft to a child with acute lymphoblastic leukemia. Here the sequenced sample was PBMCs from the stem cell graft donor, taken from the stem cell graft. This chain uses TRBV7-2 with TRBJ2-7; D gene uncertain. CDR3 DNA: TGTGCCAGCACCACAGACCGCATCGGCGAGCAGTACTTC. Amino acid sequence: CASTTDRIGEQYF.